The rows below give T cell receptor beta chains drawn from one sample of a study of early T cells in non-severe SARS-CoV-2 infection. MiXCR was run by TCRdb on the 5' RACE reads, yielding one entry per CDR3 protein. The sample comprises 75,000 to 100,000 distinct CDR3 sequences, around a sixth of which are singletons, and roughly 1.3% rests with the top ten. Material for sequencing was whole blood. Source of these receptors: an adult who was a healthcare worker with PCR-confirmed SARS-CoV-2 infection or an uninfected control (not recorded which). CDR3s include the opening cysteine and the closing phenylalanine or tryptophan. A D gene is named only where the DNA matches it firmly. Not all rows give a size; the values are once, few, many and, for expanded clones, a class.

TGCAGTGCTAGAGATCTGGAGGTAGGATACAATGAGCAGTTCTTC CSARDLEVGYNEQFF many TRBJ2-1 TRBV20-1 .
TGTGCCAGTAGCCCCGGACCTGCTAACTATGGCTACACCTTC CASSPGPANYGYTF few TRBJ1-2 TRBV19 .
TGTGCCAGCAGTTTCACCCCGGGACAGGAGCACACTGAAGCTTTCTTT CASSFTPGQEHTEAFF few TRBJ1-1 TRBV28 TRBD1
TGTGCCAGCAGTTACGCGGGGGCCACAGATACGCAGTATTTT CASSYAGATDTQYF few TRBJ2-3 TRBV6-2/TRBV6-3 .
TGTGCCAGCAGCCTGGGGCTAGAGACAGATACGCAGTATTTT CASSLGLETDTQYF . TRBJ2-3 TRBV11-2 .
TGTGCTAGTGGTTTGGACAGGGGGACTGAAGCTTTCTTT CASGLDRGTEAFF few TRBJ1-1 TRBV12-5 TRBD1
TGTGCCAGCAGCCTCATTGGGGCAGCGAACACCGGGGAGCTGTTTTTT CASSLIGAANTGELFF . TRBJ2-2 TRBV6-2/TRBV6-3 .
TGTGCCAGCTCAAGAGCTAGCGGCACAGATACGCAGTATTTT CASSRASGTDTQYF . TRBJ2-3 TRBV18 .
TGTGCCAGCAGCCAAGATCTAGCGTCGGTTCAGTACTTC CASSQDLASVQYF many TRBJ2-4 TRBV3-1 .
TGTGCCAGCAGTTCTACTAGCGGTAGGTGGAATGAGCAGTTCTTC CASSSTSGRWNEQFF few TRBJ2-1 TRBV2 TRBD2
TGTGCCAGCAGTTCAACTACCTACGAGCAGTACTTC CASSSTTYEQYF . TRBJ2-7 TRBV28 .
TGTGCCAGCAGTTTATGGGGTAATGAGCAGTTCTTC CASSLWGNEQFF many TRBJ2-1 TRBV7-2 .
TGCGCCAGCAGCCAAGAGCCCTACAATGAGCAGTTCTTC CASSQEPYNEQFF . TRBJ2-1 TRBV4-3 .
TGCAGTGGCAGCGTCGGGGATTGGCAAGAGACCCAGTACTTC CSGSVGDWQETQYF . TRBJ2-5 TRBV20-1 .
TGCAGCGTTCAGGCGCGTCCCGGGGAGCTGTTTTTT CSVQARPGELFF . TRBJ2-2 TRBV29-1 .
TGTGCCATCAGTGAGGCCCGGATCAGGAGGTTCTTC CAISEARIRRFF few TRBJ2-1 TRBV10-3 .
TGTGCCAGCAGCTTAGCGGGGGGTACGGACGAGCAGTACTTC CASSLAGGTDEQYF few TRBJ2-7 TRBV13 TRBD2
TGCGCCAGCAGCTTTCAGGACCCTGGGGCCAACGTCCTGACTTTC CASSFQDPGANVLTF . TRBJ2-6 TRBV5-1 .
TGTGCCAGCAGCCAATCCGGGACAGGGGATGGCTACACCTTC CASSQSGTGDGYTF . TRBJ1-2 TRBV4-2 TRBD1
TGTGCCAGCAGCACCCAAACGACACAAAACTATGGCTACACCTTC CASSTQTTQNYGYTF . TRBJ1-2 TRBV9 .
TGTGCCAGCATCCCGGGACTAGCGGCTCGCACGCAGTATTTT CASIPGLAARTQYF . TRBJ2-3 TRBV2 TRBD2
TGTGCCAGCAGTTCGGACAGGGCCGCCTTACCGAACACTGAAGCTTTCTTT CASSSDRAALPNTEAFF . TRBJ1-1 TRBV28 TRBD1
TGTGCCATCAGTGAGTCGAGCGGGGAGCTGTTTTTT CAISESSGELFF . TRBJ2-2 TRBV10-3 .
TGCAGTGCCGCACGCGAGGACTTCGGGAGCCCTTATAGCAATCAGCCCCAGCATTTT CSAAREDFGSPYSNQPQHF many TRBJ1-5 TRBV20-1 .
TGTGCCAGCAATACTATTAATCAGCCCCAGCATTTT CASNTINQPQHF . TRBJ1-5 TRBV28 .
TGTGCCAGCAGCTTTGGGACGAACACTGAAGCTTTCTTT CASSFGTNTEAFF few TRBJ1-1 TRBV7-2 .
TGTGCCAGCCGCCCCGTCCGGTCTGGGGCCAACGTCCTGACTTTC CASRPVRSGANVLTF . TRBJ2-6 TRBV12-3/TRBV12-4 .
TGTGCCAGCAGCCAAGAGGGGAGTGGAGGGGGCGAGCAGTACTTC CASSQEGSGGGEQYF few TRBJ2-7 TRBV3-1 .
TGTGCCAGCAGCTCTAACCCGGGGGAGCTGTTTTTT CASSSNPGELFF . TRBJ2-2 TRBV11-3 .
TGCGCCAGCAGCTCTAAGCGGAGCTCCTACAATGAGCAGTTCTTC CASSSKRSSYNEQFF . TRBJ2-1 TRBV5-1 .
TGTGCCAGCAGTTTTTTTGAGACCCAGTACTTC CASSFFETQYF few TRBJ2-5 TRBV28 .
TGCAGTGCTTATCCCCCGGGACTAGCGGGAGGGTATGAGCAGTTCTTC CSAYPPGLAGGYEQFF few TRBJ2-1 TRBV20-1 TRBD2
TGTGCCAGCAGTTACTCGTTGGGGTGGTCTGAAGCTTTCTTT CASSYSLGWSEAFF . TRBJ1-1 TRBV6-2/TRBV6-3 .
TGTGCCAGCAGCGTAGGTCCGAGCCCTCAGGGGACTGGCTACACCTTC CASSVGPSPQGTGYTF . TRBJ1-2 TRBV9 .
TGTGCCAGCAGTTTGACTAGCGGGGGGCAAGAGACCCAGTACTTC CASSLTSGGQETQYF . TRBJ2-5 TRBV6-5 TRBD2
TGTGCCAGCAGTTCCAAGTCTAGCGGGAGGGCCCTGTTCTTC CASSSKSSGRALFF . TRBJ2-1 TRBV28 TRBD2
TGTGCCAGCAGTTTCACGGGGAGTACTGAAGCTTTCTTT CASSFTGSTEAFF . TRBJ1-1 TRBV28 .
TGTGCCAGTAGTACAACGCGGGGGAGAGCTAATGAAAAACTGTTTTTT CASSTTRGRANEKLFF . TRBJ1-4 TRBV19 .
TGTGCCAGCAGCTGGACAGGTAGGGATCAGCCCCAGCATTTT CASSWTGRDQPQHF few TRBJ1-5 TRBV12-3/TRBV12-4 TRBD1
TGTGCCAGCTCACCTACACAGCCCCAGAACACCGGGGAGCTGTTTTTT CASSPTQPQNTGELFF many TRBJ2-2 TRBV18 .
TGTGCCGCCGGGACAGGGGAAGGGGCCAACGTCCTGACTTTC CAAGTGEGANVLTF many TRBJ2-6 TRBV24-1 TRBD1
TGTGCCAGCAGCCGCCGGGACTCCCCGGTAGGAGAGACCCAGTACTTC CASSRRDSPVGETQYF few TRBJ2-5 TRBV9 .
TGTGCCAGCAGTTACCACAAACCCGGGGGGGTAATTAATGAGCAGTTCTTC CASSYHKPGGVINEQFF . TRBJ2-1 TRBV6-2/TRBV6-3 TRBD2
TGTGCCAGCAGTCCGGACAGGGCCCTATCTGGAAACACCATATATTTT CASSPDRALSGNTIYF few TRBJ1-3 TRBV28 TRBD1
TGTGCCACCCTAGACAGGGGACCCTACACAGATACGCAGTATTTT CATLDRGPYTDTQYF few TRBJ2-3 TRBV10-3 TRBD1
TGTGCCAGCAGCCAAGTTGTCGTTGGAGTCAGGGCCAACTATGGCTACACCTTC CASSQVVVGVRANYGYTF many TRBJ1-2 TRBV4-2 .
TGCAGTGCTCAACAGGGGTCGACCACTGAAGCTTTCTTT CSAQQGSTTEAFF many TRBJ1-1 TRBV20-1 TRBD1
TGTGCCAGCTCACCAGGGATGAACACTGAAGCTTTCTTT CASSPGMNTEAFF few TRBJ1-1 TRBV18 .
TGTGCCAGCAGTTTATCCGGGGAGAACACTGAAGCTTTCTTT CASSLSGENTEAFF . TRBJ1-1 TRBV12-3/TRBV12-4 .
TGCAGCGTTGACCCACAGGGGGAGTCCTATGGCTACACCTTC CSVDPQGESYGYTF . TRBJ1-2 TRBV29-1 TRBD1
TGTGCCAGCAGGATACCGGGACGGCGTGGAGAGACCCGGTACTTC CASRIPGRRGETRYF . TRBJ2-5 TRBV11-2 .
TGCAGTGCTAGAGATACCCTACAGCTTGGAAACACCATATATTTT CSARDTLQLGNTIYF few TRBJ1-3 TRBV20-1 .
TGTGCCAGCAGCCAGAAACAGGGAGGGCAAGAGACCCAGTACTTC CASSQKQGGQETQYF . TRBJ2-5 TRBV4-2 .
TGCGCCAGCAGCTTTGGGTCGAACAATGAGCAGTTCTTC CASSFGSNNEQFF few TRBJ2-1 TRBV5-1 .